The entry below gives a single T cell receptor (beta chain) sequence along with its context. No antigen is known for it. This record belongs to a study of cytomegalovirus exposure and HLA in healthy donors. It was with 60 Vbeta and 13 Jbeta primers that the PCR ran. Assay: immunoSEQ multiplex PCR; the TCRdb copy retains only in-frame clones and omits some. Of tens of thousands of clones detected, 70% to 75% appear once; the ten largest clones hold around 6.5%. Points from the study as a whole: Later analysis reportedly placed an Asian-associated ancestry cluster below the roughly 700-donor mean in N-insertions. Previously analyzed data showed that most TCR beta V segments were productive at a frequency of about 87% or about 30%. As a later analysis showed, several of the most significant clusters appeared to be linked to common viral pathogens.

This CDR3 is built from 13 residues. Germline loops: CDR1 MNHNS, CDR2 SASEGT. V was trimmed by 5 bases and J by 1 base, leaving 8 bases between them. This chain uses TRBV6-1 with TRBJ1-1; D is perhaps TRBD1 (5 bases). The TCR sequence derives from a woman aged 45-59 years in good health and CMV-seropositive. The specimen sequenced was PBMCs. The CDR3 here is CASSYTGNTEAFF. The CDR3 DNA follows: TGTGCCAGCAGTTATACAGGGAACACTGAAGCTTTCTTT.